This T cell receptor beta chain appears in the sequencing data of a study of blood T cell repertoires in COVID-19. Germline CDR1 is KGHDR and CDR2 is SFDVKD. The V segment lost 8 bases and the J segment 0 bases; nucleotides outside the gene matches: 12. The CDR3 spans 17 residues. Generated by immunoSEQ multiplex PCR, the TCRdb table keeps only in-frame clones and is missing some. The table has about 80,000 clones, roughly 88% seen once. The rearrangement uses TRBV24-1 and TRBJ1-5, with 7 bases aligning to TRBD1. Sequencing was carried out using peripheral blood. This clonotype was sampled from a woman older than 75 with acute or convalescent COVID-19. This CDR3 reads CATMGTAPPHSNQPQHF. In nucleotides, the CDR3 is TGTGCCACCATGGGGACAGCCCCTCCACATAGCAATCAGCCCCAGCATTTT.